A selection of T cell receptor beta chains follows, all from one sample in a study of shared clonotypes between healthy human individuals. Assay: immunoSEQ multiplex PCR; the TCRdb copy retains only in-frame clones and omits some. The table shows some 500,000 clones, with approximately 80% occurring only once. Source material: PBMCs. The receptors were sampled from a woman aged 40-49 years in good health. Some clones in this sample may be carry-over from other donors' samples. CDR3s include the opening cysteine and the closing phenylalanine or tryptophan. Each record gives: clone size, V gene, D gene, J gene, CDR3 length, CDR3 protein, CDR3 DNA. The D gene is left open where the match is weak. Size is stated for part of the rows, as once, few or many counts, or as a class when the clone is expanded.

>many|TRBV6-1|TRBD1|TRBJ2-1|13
CASSWTGYNEQFF
TGTGCCAGCTCCTGGACAGGGTACAATGAGCAGTTCTTC
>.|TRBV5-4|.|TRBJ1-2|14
CASTPGLRDYGYTF
TGTGCCAGCACCCCCGGGTTGCGTGACTATGGCTACACCTTC
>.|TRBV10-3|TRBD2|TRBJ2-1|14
CAIGGLAELNEQFF
TGTGCCATCGGGGGACTAGCGGAGCTGAATGAGCAGTTCTTC
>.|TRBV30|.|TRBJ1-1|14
CAWSVGLGETAAFF
TGTGCCTGGAGTGTAGGGTTGGGGGAGACTGCAGCTTTCTTT
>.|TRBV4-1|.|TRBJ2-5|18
CASSQDSVGGVAKETQYF
TGCGCCAGCAGCCAAGATTCGGTAGGGGGAGTGGCGAAAGAGACCCAGTACTTC
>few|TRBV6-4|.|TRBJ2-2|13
CASSESDTGELFF
TGTGCCAGCAGTGAGAGCGACACCGGGGAGCTGTTTTTT
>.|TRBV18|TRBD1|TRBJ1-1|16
CASSPPRQGGITEAFF
TGTGCCAGCTCACCACCCCGACAGGGCGGGATCACTGAAGCTTTCTTT
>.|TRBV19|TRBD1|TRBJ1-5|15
CASSSGTGGNQPQHF
TGTGCCAGTAGTAGCGGGACAGGCGGGAATCAGCCCCAGCATTTT
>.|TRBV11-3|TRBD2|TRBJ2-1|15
CASSLVAGGPVEQFF
TGTGCCAGCAGCTTAGTAGCGGGAGGGCCCGTTGAGCAGTTCTTC
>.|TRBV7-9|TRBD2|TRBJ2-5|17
CASSLRPLAGGEETQYF
TGTGCCAGCAGCTTACGGCCTCTAGCGGGAGGCGAAGAGACCCAGTACTTC
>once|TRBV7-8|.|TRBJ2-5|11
CASSPMETQYF
TGTGCCAGCAGCCCCATGGAGACCCAGTACTTC
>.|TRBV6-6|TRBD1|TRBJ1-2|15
CASLSPGQGHTGYTF
TGTGCCAGCCTGTCCCCGGGACAGGGTCATACTGGCTACACCTTC
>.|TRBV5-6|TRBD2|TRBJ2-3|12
CASSFTSGTQYF
TGTGCCAGCAGCTTCACTAGCGGTACGCAGTATTTT
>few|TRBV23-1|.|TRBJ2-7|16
CASSQSTGRTSYEQYF
TGCGCCAGCAGTCAATCGACAGGCCGGACTTCCTACGAGCAGTACTTC
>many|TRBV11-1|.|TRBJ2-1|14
CASSLEQGLGEQFF
TGTGCCAGCAGCTTAGAGCAGGGGCTGGGTGAGCAGTTCTTC
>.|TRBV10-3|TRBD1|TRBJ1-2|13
CAIRVTGNYGYTF
TGTGCCATCAGAGTGACAGGGAACTATGGCTACACCTTC
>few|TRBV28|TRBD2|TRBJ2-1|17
CASTYPRGGRGYNEQFF
TGTGCCAGCACTTACCCACGTGGCGGGAGGGGATACAATGAGCAGTTCTTC
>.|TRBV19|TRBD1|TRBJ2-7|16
CASSIVSGGGGDEQYF
TGTGCCAGTAGTATAGTGTCAGGGGGTGGAGGCGACGAGCAGTACTTC
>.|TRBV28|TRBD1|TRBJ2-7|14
CASSGPGQGDEQYF
TGTGCCAGCAGTGGCCCGGGACAGGGAGACGAGCAGTACTTC
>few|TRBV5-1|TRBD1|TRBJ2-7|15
CASSPSRQGVYEQYF
TGCGCCAGCAGCCCATCTCGACAGGGGGTCTACGAGCAGTACTTC
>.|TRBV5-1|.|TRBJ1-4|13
CASSLQGNEKLFF
TGCGCCAGCAGCTTGCAGGGTAATGAAAAACTGTTTTTT
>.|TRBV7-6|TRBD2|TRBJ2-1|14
CASSQTTSGDEQFF
TGTGCCAGCAGCCAAACGACTAGCGGGGATGAGCAGTTCTTC
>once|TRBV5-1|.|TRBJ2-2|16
CASSLSRGANTGELFF
TGCGCCAGCAGCTTGTCGAGGGGCGCAAACACCGGGGAGCTGTTTTTT
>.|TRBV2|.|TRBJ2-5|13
CASSERKGETQYF
TGTGCCAGCAGTGAGAGGAAGGGGGAGACCCAGTACTTC